Listed below are T cell receptor beta chains from one sample, sequenced in a study of cytomegalovirus exposure and HLA in healthy donors. Profiling relied on immunoSEQ multiplex PCR, and the TCRdb table lists in-frame clones only, not all of them. Counted here are 150,000 to 200,000 clones, approximately 78% occurring once; the ten biggest clones make up approximately 0.87%. The source material was PBMCs. The receptor set was obtained from a girl aged 2-15 years in good health and CMV-seropositive. Both conserved end residues are part of each CDR3. The D gene is left open where the match is weak. The size entry is marked missing in some rows and otherwise reads once, few, many or a size class.

V gene: TRBV30
J gene: TRBJ1-1
clone size: few
D gene: .
CDR3 protein: CAWGISRGTEAFF
CDR3 DNA: TGTGCCTGGGGGATCTCCAGGGGCACTGAAGCTTTCTTT

V gene: TRBV5-4
J gene: TRBJ1-1
clone size: .
D gene: .
CDR3 protein: CASSLLTGEAFF
CDR3 DNA: TGTGCCAGCAGCTTGCTGACCGGAGAGGCTTTCTTT

V gene: TRBV30
J gene: TRBJ2-7
clone size: .
D gene: .
CDR3 protein: CAWSAPFGYEQYF
CDR3 DNA: TGTGCCTGGAGTGCTCCTTTCGGTTACGAGCAGTACTTC

V gene: TRBV4-1
J gene: TRBJ2-2
clone size: .
D gene: TRBD2
CDR3 protein: CASSRTSGYTGELFF
CDR3 DNA: TGCGCCAGCAGCCGGACTAGCGGGTACACCGGGGAGCTGTTTTTT

V gene: TRBV7-9
J gene: TRBJ1-3
clone size: few
D gene: .
CDR3 protein: CASSLGQGNTIYF
CDR3 DNA: TGTGCCAGCAGCTTAGGACAGGGAAACACCATATATTTT

V gene: TRBV29-1
J gene: TRBJ2-7
clone size: .
D gene: .
CDR3 protein: CSVEGQGLYEQYF
CDR3 DNA: TGCAGCGTTGAGGGTCAGGGGCTATACGAGCAGTACTTC

V gene: TRBV10-3
J gene: TRBJ2-2
clone size: .
D gene: TRBD2
CDR3 protein: CAISVGLANGGELFF
CDR3 DNA: TGTGCCATCAGTGTAGGACTAGCGAATGGGGGGGAGCTGTTTTTT

V gene: TRBV21-1
J gene: TRBJ2-7
clone size: few
D gene: .
CDR3 protein: CASSNAPRSVYEQYF
CDR3 DNA: TGTGCCAGCAGCAATGCACCGAGGAGTGTCTACGAGCAGTACTTC

V gene: TRBV28
J gene: TRBJ2-1
clone size: .
D gene: .
CDR3 protein: CASSLQGRSYNEQFF
CDR3 DNA: TGTGCCAGCAGTCTACAGGGTCGTTCCTACAATGAGCAGTTCTTC

V gene: TRBV9
J gene: TRBJ2-7
clone size: .
D gene: TRBD2
CDR3 protein: CASSVDGTSGGEQYF
CDR3 DNA: TGTGCCAGCAGCGTAGACGGGACTAGCGGAGGCGAGCAGTACTTC

V gene: TRBV5-1
J gene: TRBJ2-7
clone size: .
D gene: .
CDR3 protein: CASSREPIYEQYF
CDR3 DNA: TGCGCCAGCAGCCGGGAACCTATCTACGAGCAGTACTTC

V gene: TRBV21-1
J gene: TRBJ1-5
clone size: .
D gene: .
CDR3 protein: CASSKARRSPNQPQHF
CDR3 DNA: TGTGCCAGCAGCAAAGCGAGGCGGAGCCCTAATCAGCCCCAGCATTTT

V gene: TRBV6-6
J gene: TRBJ1-2
clone size: .
D gene: TRBD1
CDR3 protein: CASSYPQGQEGGYTF
CDR3 DNA: TGTGCCAGCAGTTACCCCCAAGGACAGGAAGGGGGCTACACCTTC

V gene: TRBV19
J gene: TRBJ2-1
clone size: .
D gene: .
CDR3 protein: CASSVLWGVDNEQFF
CDR3 DNA: TGTGCCAGTAGTGTTCTTTGGGGGGTCGACAATGAGCAGTTCTTC